The present entry profiles one T cell receptor (beta chain) with its context. The antigen this receptor binds is unknown. No clone much larger than this one lies a single base away; base qualities are absent. This sample is part of a study of Graves' ophthalmopathy and Graves' hyperthyroidism (dated by TCRdb to 2017 to 2018). Concerning the study at large: Peripheral blood was collected at initial diagnosis, prior to any treatment. TCR beta repertoire signatures were used to distinguish Graves' ophthalmopathy from Graves' hyperthyroidism and to predict progression to ophthalmopathy. In total, some 130 blood samples were TCR-sequenced: 40 to 45 ophthalmopathy, over 70 hyperthyroidism and some 17 hyperthyroidism-to-ophthalmopathy patients. To explore V-J signatures that separate ophthalmopathy from hyperthyroidism, a discovery set of 95 to 100 patients was enrolled, consisting of about 45 with ophthalmopathy and approximately 60 with stable hyperthyroidism. For independent validation, a separate cohort was made up of 18 to 20 hyperthyroidism patients plus 17 patients who later progressed from hyperthyroidism to ophthalmopathy. In over five hyperthyroidism patients, the T-cell repertoires found in thyroid tissue were compared with those found in blood. After sampling, hyperthyroidism patients received methimazole starting at 30 mg daily, and ophthalmopathy patients received high-dose intravenous methylprednisolone. For training and testing, the roughly 93 patients in the discovery cohort were randomly divided in a 7:3 ratio. Findings and caveats that apply to the study as a whole: In validation, the model predicted ophthalmopathy progression with 55% to 71% sensitivity and around 72% specificity; eleven to twelve predicted patients were CT-confirmed with GO in a median of 6.5 months. Ophthalmopathy was separated from stable hyperthyroidism by the 13-signature model with just under 90% sensitivity and around 81% specificity in cross-validation and with 80%/75% in the test set. Sample size was not predetermined statistically, and investigators were not blinded to group allocation. Most of the expanded thyroid clonotypes with a frequency above 0.001 were also detected in blood, and it was suggested that the thyroid immune response may be reflected by blood repertoires.

V loses 2 bases, J loses 5 bases, and the germline ends lie 19 bases apart. CDR1 SNHLY and CDR2 FYNNEI are derived from the germline V gene. The CDR3 numbers 16 residues from cysteine through phenylalanine. The sequence is cut down to CDR3 DNA, 48 bases in frame from base 1. For repertoire sequencing, TCR beta CDR3 regions were amplified from RNA transcripts. The first round of RT-PCR was done with HTBI primers and the Qiagen OneStep RT-PCR kit, and was followed by a second round of multiplex PCR, then size selection and purification. Libraries were sequenced paired-end with 100 bp reads on an Illumina HiSeq2000. In the authors' own workflow: SOAPnuke was used for read processing, and reads with adapters, uncalled bases, a mean Phred below 15, or no exact constant-primer or identifier match were discarded. COPE v1.2.5 was used to merge high-quality paired reads. Each unique nucleotide sequence was treated as a clonotype, and MiTCR v1.1 was used to align the clonotypes to the IMGT TRB V, D and J references. Analysis was restricted to V-J combinations with a frequency above 0.0001, which covered approximately 99% of repertoires. For each V-J combination, a TCR clonal expansion and chaos score was defined as F50 clonal expansion divided by the chaos observed in the TCRdist matrix. Welch's t-statistics and random forest were used to reduce the features to 10 to 15 V-J combinations, which were then used as input to a naive Bayes classifier. Thyroid-blood repertoire similarity was quantified with the Morisita-Horn index. In-frame beta chains were kept once TCRdb had trimmed the public reads at Q25 with fastp and called clones with MiXCR. Rows with a matching CDR3 protein are joined into one entry that keeps the most common DNA and genes. The V and J calls were not made by the authors but by TCRdb's processing. This sample is represented by more than 150,000 distinct CDR3 sequences; 30% to 45% of them were singletons. The ten largest account for approximately 5.5% of the sample.

Ophthalmopathy patients had moderately to severely active disease, Clinical Activity Score of at least 3, NOSPECS grade of at least 4, and disease duration under 3 months. Anyone with other autoimmune diseases, uncontrolled infections, pregnancy or lactation was excluded from the study. Clinical symptoms, serum thyroxine, TRAb, thyroid ultrasound and orbital computed tomography were used for diagnosis. Using Ficoll-Paque density gradient centrifugation, PBMCs were isolated from 8.5 to 10 ml of fresh peripheral blood. Total RNA was extracted with Trizol reagent and quality-checked on an Agilent 2100 Bioanalyzer.

Sequencing was done on a sample of peripheral blood. Recombination connected TRBV2 to TRBJ2-7; a weak D assignment points to TRBD1 (6 bases agree). This clonotype was obtained from a woman aged 35 to 49 with Graves' ophthalmopathy. Donor details come from another sample of the same person, matched by shared clones. The CDR3 protein: CASSEWFARGGNEQYF. The nucleotide sequence reads TGTGCCAGCAGTGAATGGTTCGCCAGGGGTGGTAACGAGCAGTACTTC.